A single sample gave rise to the 2 T cell receptor beta chains below, sequenced in a study of identical twins. TCRdb used MiXCR to reprocess the 5' RACE reads, holding one entry per CDR3 protein. This sample has about 220,000 distinct CDR3 sequences, with 6.5% found just once. The same data also contributed to another study, on T cells expressing NK-cell markers.

Material for sequencing was CD8+ T cells sorted from blood. The source is a woman aged 18-29 years in good health.

This chain links TRBV5-1 with TRBJ1-1; D ambiguous. The germline V and J ends were trimmed by 0 bases and 2 bases, with 17 bases remaining between them. Germline CDR1 is SGHRS and CDR2 is YFSETQ. The CDR3 sequence is 17 residues long. The CDR3 is CASSLAYDLPPNTEAFF. The CDR3 DNA is TGCGCCAGCAGCTTGGCGTACGATTTACCCCCCAACACTGAAGCTTTCTTT.

This clonotype was seen more than once but under ten times. The chain has TRBV20-1 and TRBJ1-1; possibly TRBD1 for D (6 bases). CDR1 DFQATT and CDR2 SNEGSKA come from the germline V gene (reference sequence). This CDR3 has 15 amino acids. V was cut by 0 bases and J by 4 bases, with 15 bases left in between. The CDR3 region is CSARDLSTGSTEAFF. CDR3 DNA: TGCAGTGCTAGAGATCTCAGCACAGGGAGCACTGAAGCTTTCTTT.